This T cell receptor beta chain was recovered during a study of Ad26.COV2.S vaccination and SARS-CoV-2 variants. Assay used: immunoSEQ multiplex PCR; TCRdb lists only in-frame clones, some missing. This sample has fewer than 800,000 clones, with around 92% found just once. Concerning this clone itself: Its antigen is as yet unknown.

Points from the study as a whole: Recipients of vaccine and of placebo showed similar breadth of their non-spike TCR repertoires. The TCR breadth and depth analyses may have understated or missed part of the total T cell responses.

Regarding treatment: about 20 received Ad26.COV2.S at low or high dose, single or two shots; five or six received placebo; per-sample allocation not given. Sampling was done on day 63 after the first vaccine or placebo injection. Looked up from germline, CDR1 is SGHDN and CDR2 is FVKESK. Unmatched junction bases numbered 6, after V lost 6 bases and J lost 12 bases. This CDR3 is 13 amino acids long. Sequenced material: peripheral blood, taken in a trial of Ad26.COV2.S vaccine versus placebo. The receptor comes from a person aged 18 to 59 who received the Ad26.COV2.S COVID-19 vaccine or a placebo. The V gene is TRBV14, the J gene TRBJ2-1; TRBD2 matches at 12 bases. For the CDR3, the DNA is TGTGCCAGCAGGTCTAGCGGGGGGGCCGGGCAGTTCTTC. Translating gives CASRSSGGAGQFF. Combining the CDR3 with reference TRBV14 and TRBJ2-1 gives the whole variable domain EAGVTQFPSHSVIEKGQTVTLRCDPISGHDNLYWYRRVMGKEIKFLLHFVKESKQDESGMPNNRFLAERTGGTYSTLKVQPAELEDSGVYFCASRSSGGAGQFFGPGTRLTVL.